These T cell receptor beta chains were read from a single sample in a study of graft-versus-host responses after intestinal transplantation. Sequenced by immunoSEQ multiplex PCR; TCRdb stores in-frame clones only, minus some. The sample yields about 8,400 clones, around 72% seen once. The material was ileum tissue, obtained around 490 days after intestinal transplant. Source of these receptors: a human patient who received an intestinal transplant, so some T cells may come from the graft donor. Each CDR3 is given with its conserved first and last residue. The D gene is left open where the match is weak. For some rows the clone size is stated as once, few or many, or as a class when expanded; others skip it.

clone size,J gene,V gene,D gene,CDR3 DNA,CDR3 protein
.,TRBJ1-5,TRBV27,TRBD1,TGTGCCAGCAGTTTAGGGACAGGGGGCAATCAGCCCCAGCATTTT,CASSLGTGGNQPQHF
.,TRBJ1-1,TRBV30,.,TGTGCCTGGAAAGTACCCTATATAGGGAGCACTGAAGCTTTCTTT,CAWKVPYIGSTEAFF
.,TRBJ2-3,TRBV10-1,.,TGCGCCACCAGGGACTCCAACACAGATACGCAGTATTTT,CATRDSNTDTQYF
few,TRBJ1-3,TRBV30,.,TGTGCCTGGAACCTAATCGACAGCACGCGCAGCACCATATATTTT,CAWNLIDSTRSTIYF
.,TRBJ1-1,TRBV7-8,.,TGTGCCAGCAGCTTAGGCACTGAAGCTTTCTTT,CASSLGTEAFF
.,TRBJ2-5,TRBV29-1,TRBD1,TGCAGCGTATACAGGGGGCAAGAGACCCAGTACTTC,CSVYRGQETQYF
.,TRBJ2-3,TRBV7-2,.,TGTGCCAGCAGCTCCCGCCTCGACAGGTCAGATACGCAGTATTTT,CASSSRLDRSDTQYF
few,TRBJ2-7,TRBV6-5,TRBD1,TGTGCCACCCTAGGACAGGGGAGAAGGTACGAGCAGTACTTC,CATLGQGRRYEQYF
.,TRBJ2-2,TRBV7-2,TRBD2,TGTGCCAGCGGGCCCGGGCCGGGGGAGGGCGCCGGGGAGCTGTTTTTT,CASGPGPGEGAGELFF
.,TRBJ2-1,TRBV19,.,TGTGCCAGTAGTATATTAGGGGGGCGGTTAAATGAGCAGTTCTTC,CASSILGGRLNEQFF
few,TRBJ1-1,TRBV5-1,.,TGCGCCAGCAGCTTGCTGATAGGTCGGAACACTGAAGCTTTCTTT,CASSLLIGRNTEAFF
.,TRBJ2-3,TRBV10-3,TRBD2,TGTGCCATCAAAGGGGAGCGGGAGAGCACAGATACGCAGTATTTT,CAIKGERESTDTQYF
.,TRBJ2-7,TRBV11-2,TRBD1,TGTGCCAGCAGCGCGGACAGGGGACCCTACGAGCAGTACTTC,CASSADRGPYEQYF
.,TRBJ1-1,TRBV19,.,TGTGCCAGTAGTATCCTCCTTTGGGGGTTGAACACTGAAGCTTTCTTT,CASSILLWGLNTEAFF
.,TRBJ2-7,TRBV6-4,.,TGTGCCAGCAGTTCGGGGGACACTTCCTACGAGCAGTACTTC,CASSSGDTSYEQYF
few,TRBJ1-1,TRBV9,.,TGTGCCAGCAGTTCGGGTCTGAACACTGAAGCTTTCTTT,CASSSGLNTEAFF
.,TRBJ1-1,TRBV11-3,TRBD1,TGTGCCAGCAGCTTAGATATTAGGGGACAGGGAGGCACTGAAGCTTTCTTT,CASSLDIRGQGGTEAFF
.,TRBJ1-2,TRBV19,.,TGTGCCAGTAGTATAGGTCGGAATGGCTACACCTTC,CASSIGRNGYTF
.,TRBJ1-2,TRBV19,.,TGTGCCAGCCAGGGAGCGATAGGCTATGGCTACACCTTC,CASQGAIGYGYTF
.,TRBJ2-2,TRBV11-3,.,TGTGCCAGCAGCTTAGGAGGGACTTCGAACACCGGGGAGCTGTTTTTT,CASSLGGTSNTGELFF
.,TRBJ1-2,TRBV6-6,.,TGTGCCAGCAGTTCCGACAACTATGGCTACACCTTC,CASSSDNYGYTF
.,TRBJ1-1,TRBV12-5,TRBD1,TGTGCTAGTAGTGACAGGGTGAACACTGAAGCTTTCTTT,CASSDRVNTEAFF
once,TRBJ1-3,TRBV19,.,TGTGCCAGTAGTATTCAACAGGGTGGAAACACCATATATTTT,CASSIQQGGNTIYF
.,TRBJ2-7,TRBV30,.,TGTGCCTGGAGTGTAGGGAGCTACGAGCAGTACTTC,CAWSVGSYEQYF
once,TRBJ2-6,TRBV5-8,TRBD2,TGTGCCAGCGAAACTAGCGGGGTATCTGGGGCCAACGTCCTGACTTTC,CASETSGVSGANVLTF
.,TRBJ2-5,TRBV11-2,TRBD1,TGTGCCAGCAGCGCCATCGACAGGGGCCAAGAGACCCAGTACTTC,CASSAIDRGQETQYF
.,TRBJ2-1,TRBV7-9,TRBD1,TGTGCCAGCAGCTTATCCGAGACAGGGAATGAGCAGTTCTTC,CASSLSETGNEQFF